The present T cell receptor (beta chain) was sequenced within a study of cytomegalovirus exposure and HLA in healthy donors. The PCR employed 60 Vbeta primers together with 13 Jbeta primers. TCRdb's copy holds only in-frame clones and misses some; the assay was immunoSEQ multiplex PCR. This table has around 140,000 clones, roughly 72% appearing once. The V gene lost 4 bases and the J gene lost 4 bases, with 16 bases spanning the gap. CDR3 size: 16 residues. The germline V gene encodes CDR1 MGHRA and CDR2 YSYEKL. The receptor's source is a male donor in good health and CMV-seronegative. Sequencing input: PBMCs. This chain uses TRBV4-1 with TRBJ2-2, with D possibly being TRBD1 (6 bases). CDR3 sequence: CASSPSGGRGTGELFF. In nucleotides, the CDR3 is TGCGCCAGCAGCCCCTCCGGAGGCAGGGGCACCGGGGAGCTGTTTTTT.